Sequencing of this T cell receptor (beta chain) was carried out in a study of response to subunit inactivated influenza vaccine. This clonotype has a handful of counts. One entry per CDR3 protein, called by TCRdb with MiXCR from the RT-PCR reads. Here the sample spans around 570,000 distinct CDR3 sequences, roughly 10% being singletons. V lost 1 base to trimming and J lost 7 bases, with 11 bases between them. This CDR3 comprises 14 residues. Germline V CDR1 and CDR2: SGHAT, FQNNGV. These data also formed part of another study, on T cells expressing NK-cell markers. As reported in that work: cDNA encoding TCR beta was synthesized via 5'RACE template switching incorporating UMIs. An anti-gamma-delta TCR antibody was added in several experiments. It restricted sorting to alpha-beta TCR-expressing T cells.

The clonotype comes from a man aged 50-60 years who received an inactivated influenza vaccine. This chain connects TRBV11-2 to TRBJ1-5; perhaps TRBD1 as D (5 bases). Sequencing was performed on PBMCs from blood, taken on the day of vaccination. The CDR3 reads CASSLAAGIQPQHF. In DNA form, the CDR3 reads TGTGCCAGCAGCTTAGCGGCAGGGATACAGCCCCAGCATTTT.